What follows is one T cell receptor (beta chain) and its context. The antigen is unknown. The data derive from a study of cytomegalovirus exposure and HLA in healthy donors. As for the study in general: The platform used for the 110 or so validation repertoires matched that of the approximately 670 first-cohort repertoires, a later analysis reported. Study findings and constraints: Across donors, most TCRs were seen rarely, yet some public ones were widespread.

V shed 2 bases and J 6 bases; nucleotides not matched to a gene: 3. The CDR3 covers 13 residues. The germline CDR1 and CDR2 sequences are KGHSH and LQKENI. Clones were sequenced by immunoSEQ multiplex PCR, and TCRdb holds only the in-frame ones, with some missing. The sample lists 230,000 or so clones; around nine tenths were seen once. The gene calls are TRBV18 and TRBJ1-2, with 7 bases fitting TRBD1. Input material: PBMCs. The source is a woman aged 18-29 years in good health and CMV-seronegative. This CDR3 reads CASSPRGTDGYTF. The CDR3 DNA is TGTGCCAGCTCACCAAGGGGGACAGATGGCTACACCTTC.